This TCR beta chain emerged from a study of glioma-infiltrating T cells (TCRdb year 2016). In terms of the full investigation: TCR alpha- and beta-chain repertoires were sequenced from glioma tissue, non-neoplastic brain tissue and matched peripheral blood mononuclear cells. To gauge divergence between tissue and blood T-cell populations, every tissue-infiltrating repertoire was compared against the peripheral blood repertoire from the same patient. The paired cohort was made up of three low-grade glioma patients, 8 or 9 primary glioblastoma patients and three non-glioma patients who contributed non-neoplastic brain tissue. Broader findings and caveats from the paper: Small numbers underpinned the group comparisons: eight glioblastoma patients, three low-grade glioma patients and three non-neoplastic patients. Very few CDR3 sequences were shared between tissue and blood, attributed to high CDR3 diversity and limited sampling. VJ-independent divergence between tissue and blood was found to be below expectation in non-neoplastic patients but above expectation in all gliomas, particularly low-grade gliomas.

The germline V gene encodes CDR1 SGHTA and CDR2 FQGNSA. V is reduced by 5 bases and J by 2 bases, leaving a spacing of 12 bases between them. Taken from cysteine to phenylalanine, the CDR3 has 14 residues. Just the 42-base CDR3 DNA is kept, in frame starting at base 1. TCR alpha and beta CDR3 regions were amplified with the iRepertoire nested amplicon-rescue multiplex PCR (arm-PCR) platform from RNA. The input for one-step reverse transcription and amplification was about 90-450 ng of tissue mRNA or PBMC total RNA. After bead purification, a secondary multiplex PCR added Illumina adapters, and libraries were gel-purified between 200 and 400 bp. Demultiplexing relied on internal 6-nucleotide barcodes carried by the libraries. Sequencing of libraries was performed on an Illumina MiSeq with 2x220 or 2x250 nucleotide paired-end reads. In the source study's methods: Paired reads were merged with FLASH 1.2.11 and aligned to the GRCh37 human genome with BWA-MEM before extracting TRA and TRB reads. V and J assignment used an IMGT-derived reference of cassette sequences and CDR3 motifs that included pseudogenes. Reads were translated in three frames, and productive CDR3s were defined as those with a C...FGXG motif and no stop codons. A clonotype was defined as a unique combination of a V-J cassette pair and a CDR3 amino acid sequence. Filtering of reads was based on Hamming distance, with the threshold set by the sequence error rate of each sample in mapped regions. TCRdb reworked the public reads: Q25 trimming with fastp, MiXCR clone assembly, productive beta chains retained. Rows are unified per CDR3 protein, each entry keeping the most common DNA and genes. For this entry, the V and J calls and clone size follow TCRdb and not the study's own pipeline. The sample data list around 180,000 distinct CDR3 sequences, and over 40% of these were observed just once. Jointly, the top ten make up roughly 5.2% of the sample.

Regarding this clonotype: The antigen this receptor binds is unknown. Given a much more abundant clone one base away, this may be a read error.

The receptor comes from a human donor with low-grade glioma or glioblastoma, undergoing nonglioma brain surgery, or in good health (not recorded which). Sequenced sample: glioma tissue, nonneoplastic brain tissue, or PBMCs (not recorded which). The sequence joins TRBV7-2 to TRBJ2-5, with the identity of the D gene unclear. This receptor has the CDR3 CASSTLGRQETQYF. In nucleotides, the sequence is TGTGCCAGCAGCACCTTAGGTCGACAAGAGACCCAGTACTTC. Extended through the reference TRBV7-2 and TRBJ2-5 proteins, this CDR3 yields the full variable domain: GAGVSQSPSNKVTEKGKDVELRCDPISGHTALYWYRQSLGQGLEFLIYFQGNSAPDKSGLPSDRFSAERTGGSVSTLTIQRTQQEDSAVYLCASSTLGRQETQYFGPGTRLLVL.